These 20 T cell receptor beta chains were sequenced from one sample in a study of cytomegalovirus exposure and HLA in healthy donors. PCR involved 60 Vbeta and 13 Jbeta primers. TCRdb keeps only in-frame clones here, not all; method: immunoSEQ multiplex PCR. The sample carries around 190,000 clones, around 88% recorded once. The specimen sequenced was PBMCs. The source is a man between 35 and 55 years old in good health and CMV-seropositive.

The V and J genes are TRBV5-1 and TRBJ2-1; 11 bases are shared with TRBD2. The CDR3 extends over 15 amino acids. CDR1 and CDR2 from the germline V gene are SGHRS and YFSETQ. Trimming took 0 bases from V and 7 from J; bases not matched to a gene: 3. CDR3: CASSLGLAGFNEQFF. The CDR3 nucleotides read TGCGCCAGCAGCTTGGGACTAGCGGGATTTAATGAGCAGTTCTTC.

The V call is TRBV18, the J call TRBJ2-3; D possibly corresponds to TRBD2 (7 bases). CDR3 length: 19 amino acids. Per germline, CDR1 KGHSH and CDR2 LQKENI. Trimming left V 2 bases short and J 5 bases short, with 26 bases between. The CDR3 sequence is CASSPGTGKGAGREDTQYF. The CDR3 region has the DNA TGTGCCAGCTCACCAGGCACAGGGAAGGGAGCGGGACGCGAAGATACGCAGTATTTT.

The chain joins TRBV5-1 to TRBJ2-5; a weak D match, TRBD1 (6 bases). The DNA end favors TRBJ2-7, so the J call may be wrong. Germline V gene data show CDR1 as SGHRS and CDR2 as YFSETQ. The CDR3 is made up of 14 amino acids. CDR3 sequence: CASSLDRANYEQYF. DNA for the CDR3: TGCGCCAGCAGCTTGGACAGGGCCAACTACGAGCAGTACTTC.

The chain is built from TRBV5-1 and TRBJ1-5; TRBD1 matches at 10 bases. CDR3 length: 14 amino acids. Per the germline V gene, CDR1 is SGHRS and CDR2 is YFSETQ. Losses at the gene ends were 5 bases for V and 6 bases for J; bases not matched to a gene: 5. CDR3 coding DNA: TGCGCCAGCAGTCCGGGACAGGGGATTCAGCCCCAGCATTTT. Amino acids: CASSPGQGIQPQHF.

The chain joins TRBV5-8 to TRBJ2-7; D is unclear. The CDR3 has 13 amino acids. Trimming took 1 base from V and 6 from J, leaving 11 bases between them. Germline V CDR1 and CDR2: SGHTS, YDEGEE. The CDR3 here is CASSLRQSGEQYF. Written as DNA, the CDR3 is TGTGCCAGCAGCTTGCGCCAATCAGGCGAGCAGTACTTC.

The chain joins TRBV28 to TRBJ1-5; D is possibly TRBD1 (5 bases). Germline V gene sequence: CDR1 MDHEN, CDR2 SYDVKM. V was clipped by 7 bases and J by 0 bases, with 10 bases between them. CDR3 length equals 14 residues. CDR3 DNA sequence: TGTGCCAGCAACCTGGGGGGTAGCAATCAGCCCCAGCATTTT. Encoded protein: CASNLGGSNQPQHF.

The chain recombines TRBV9 with TRBJ2-1; 9 nucleotides agree with TRBD2. The ends lost 0 bases at V and 4 bases at J; junction bases unmatched: 8. CDR1 SGDLS and CDR2 YYNGEE come from the germline V gene. The CDR3 is made up of 17 amino acids. The CDR3 coding sequence is TGTGCCAGCAGCGTAGCGGTAGCGGGAGCCGCATACAATGAGCAGTTCTTC. It is translated as CASSVAVAGAAYNEQFF.

This clone was seen once. V gene TRBV9 combines with J gene TRBJ2-2; 13 bases match TRBD2. J was trimmed by 4 bases and V by 2 bases; bases with no gene match: 8. The CDR3 sequence is 18 residues long. Germline loops: CDR1 SGDLS, CDR2 YYNGEE. CDR3 in amino acids: CASSVSTSGRRVTGELFF. Here the CDR3 DNA reads TGTGCCAGCAGCGTGTCGACTAGCGGGAGGAGAGTCACCGGGGAGCTGTTTTTT.

This clone is a singleton in its sample. The genes are TRBV19 and TRBJ2-1, with TRBD2 as a possible D gene (6 bases). Looked up from germline, CDR1 is LNHDA and CDR2 is SQIVND (reference sequence). V lost 6 bases and J lost 2, with 11 bases in between. This CDR3 spans 14 amino acids. The CDR3 region is CASREGRAYNEQFF. The CDR3 DNA reads as TGTGCCAGTAGGGAGGGTAGGGCCTACAATGAGCAGTTCTTC.

This rearrangement joins TRBV29-1 to TRBJ1-1; 7 bases are shared with TRBD1. The CDR3 is made up of 17 amino acids. CDR1 is SQVTM, CDR2 ANQGSEA, per germline. After removal of 3 bases from V and 5 bases from J, the junction contained 18 bases not matched to a gene. The CDR3 DNA reads TGCAGCGTTGATGGGGCAGGGGGTCGCTGGTTAGGGACTGAAGCTTTCTTT. Its translation is CSVDGAGGRWLGTEAFF.

This chain joins TRBV2 and TRBJ1-5, with 7 bases lining up with TRBD1. Germline lookup yields CDR1 SNHLY and CDR2 FYNNEI. V was pared by 5 bases and J by 3 bases, with 10 bases of the junction left unmatched. CDR3 size: 16 residues. Here the CDR3 DNA reads TGTGCCAGCAGTAGAACCGTACAGGGGTTCAATCAGCCCCAGCATTTT. Amino acids: CASSRTVQGFNQPQHF.

A remark on this clone: This same CDR3 is encoded by further DNA sequences in the sample. This rearrangement joins TRBV6-5 to TRBJ2-1; TRBD1 agrees at 8 bases. Germline CDR1 and CDR2: MNHEY and SVGAGI. The CDR3 consists of 13 residues. V was clipped by 6 bases and J by 7 bases; unmatched bases: 5. The CDR3 sequence is CASRGQGTNEQFF. Here the CDR3 DNA reads TGTGCCAGCAGAGGACAGGGAACGAATGAGCAGTTCTTC.

This chain links TRBV7-6 with TRBJ1-2, with a possible D match to TRBD1 (5 bases). The CDR3 has 15 amino acids. Trimming took 5 bases from V and 2 from J, leaving 15 bases between them. Germline lookup yields CDR1 SGHVS and CDR2 FNYEAQ. CDR3 sequence (DNA): TGTGCCAGCAGCCCCAGGGATAGGGTAAACTATGGCTACACCTTC. This gives the protein CASSPRDRVNYGYTF.

The gene calls are TRBV28 and TRBJ2-7; 12 bases map to TRBD1. V was clipped by 5 bases and J by 4 bases; unmatched bases: 12. CDR1 and CDR2 from the germline V gene are MDHEN and SYDVKM. The CDR3 is 17 amino acids. CDR3 DNA sequence: TGTGCCAGCAGTACTCATACCGGGACAGGGGGCATGTACGAGCAGTACTTC. Its protein is CASSTHTGTGGMYEQYF.

This clone was detected a few times. The chain couples TRBV27 to TRBJ2-3; D gene ambiguous. Looked up from germline, CDR1 is MNHEY and CDR2 is SMNVEV (reference sequence). V lost 5 bases, J lost 4 bases, and 13 bases lay in between. This CDR3 region has 14 residues. CDR3 region: CASSLAFQADTQYF. The CDR3 DNA reads TGTGCCAGCAGTCTGGCGTTCCAGGCAGATACGCAGTATTTT.

J is TRBJ1-1 and V is TRBV27, with 10 bases matching TRBD1. Germline values: CDR1 MNHEY, CDR2 SMNVEV (reference sequence). J lost 3 bases, V lost 3 bases, and 7 bases had no gene match. This CDR3 contains 16 residues. CDR3 nucleotides: TGTGCCAGCAGTTTGGGGACAGGGGTGTTGGACACTGAAGCTTTCTTT. Residues: CASSLGTGVLDTEAFF.

V usage is TRBV4-2 and J usage is TRBJ1-5, with 7 nucleotides matching TRBD1. From germline, CDR1 is LGHNA and CDR2 YNFKEQ. Unmatched junction bases numbered 8, after V lost 0 bases and J lost 6 bases. The length of the CDR3 is 16 residues. Written as DNA, the CDR3 is TGTGCCAGCAGCCAAGATCACCAGGGGGTAGGTCAGCCCCAGCATTTT. This codes for CASSQDHQGVGQPQHF.

The CDR3 spells CASSPGTGKEKLFF. The CDR3 nucleotides are TGCGCCAGCAGCCCCGGGACAGGGAAGGAAAAACTGTTTTTT. This chain joins TRBV5-1 and TRBJ1-4; 9 positions match TRBD1. Germline lookup yields CDR1 SGHRS and CDR2 YFSETQ. With V trimmed by 4 bases and J by 8 bases, 6 bases remained unmatched. This CDR3 comprises 14 residues.

This chain connects TRBV5-8 to TRBJ1-5, with 7 bases identical to TRBD1. Looked up from germline, CDR1 is SGHTS and CDR2 is YDEGEE. The CDR3 length is 15 residues. The ends lost 6 bases at V and 5 bases at J; junction bases unmatched: 11. CDR3 coding DNA: TGTGCCAGCACCCCCGGGGACAGAAGTTATCAGCCCCAGCATTTT. Residues: CASTPGDRSYQPQHF.

This chain uses TRBV6-5 with TRBJ2-5; possible D gene TRBD2, 5 bases. The CDR3 is 14 amino acids. V lost 6 bases, J lost 5 bases, and 16 bases lay in between. The germline V gene has CDR1 MNHEY and CDR2 SVGAGI. CDR3 DNA: TGTGCCAGCAGCCCCGGAGGCCTCTTGGAGACCCAGTACTTC. This sequence encodes CASSPGGLLETQYF.